This section outlines one T cell receptor (beta chain) sequence together with its context. There are many counts of this clonotype. Its antigen remains unidentified. Germline is not matched at one junction end, which may reflect a read error. TCR beta CDR3 regions were amplified from RNA transcripts for repertoire sequencing. HTBI primers and the Qiagen OneStep RT-PCR kit were used in a first-round RT-PCR, which was followed by a second-round multiplex PCR, size selection and purification. Sequencing of the libraries was carried out on an Illumina HiSeq2000 in paired-end mode with 100 bp reads. Concerning the study's data processing: SOAPnuke was used for read processing, and reads with adapters, uncalled bases, a mean Phred below 15, or no exact constant-primer or identifier match were discarded. High-quality paired reads were merged with COPE v1.2.5. Clonotypes were defined as unique nucleotide sequences and were aligned to IMGT TRB V, D and J references using MiTCR v1.1. Only V-J combinations with frequency above 0.0001 were analysed, covering 99.2% of repertoires. A TCR clonal expansion and chaos score per V-J combination was defined as the ratio of F50 clonal expansion to chaos observed in the TCRdist matrix. Welch's t-statistics and random forest were used to reduce the features to about twelve V-J combinations, which were then used as input to a naive Bayes classifier. The Morisita-Horn index was used to measure how similar the thyroid and blood repertoires were. In-frame beta chains were kept once TCRdb had trimmed the public reads at Q25 with fastp and called clones with MiXCR. CDR3 protein duplicates are merged, each entry listing the most common genes and DNA. V and J calls and clone size were set by TCRdb, not the authors. This sample has just over 400,000 distinct CDR3 sequences in its table, and roughly 21% of those were observed once. The top ten hold roughly 3% of the sample.

CDR1 MNHNS and CDR2 SASEGT are derived from the germline V gene. The CDR3 covers 15 residues, taking in both the cysteine and the phenylalanine. The DNA shown is the 45-base CDR3, in frame from base 1. This sample is part of a study of Graves' ophthalmopathy and Graves' hyperthyroidism (dated by TCRdb to between 2017 and 2018). Turning to the overall study: Peripheral blood was collected before any treatment was given, at the time of initial diagnosis. In total, around 130 blood samples were TCR-sequenced: around 42 ophthalmopathy, about 75 hyperthyroidism and about 17 hyperthyroidism-to-ophthalmopathy patients. To tell Graves' ophthalmopathy apart from Graves' hyperthyroidism, and to predict which patients would progress to ophthalmopathy, the study relied on TCR beta repertoire signatures. In five or six hyperthyroidism patients, T-cell repertoires of thyroid tissue and blood were compared. To explore V-J signatures that separate ophthalmopathy from hyperthyroidism, a discovery set of about a hundred patients was enrolled, consisting of fewer than 45 with ophthalmopathy and around 60 with stable hyperthyroidism. The 75 to 100 discovery patients were divided at random into training and test sets in a 7:3 ratio. For independent validation, a separate cohort was made up of 18 hyperthyroidism patients plus 17 patients who later progressed from hyperthyroidism to ophthalmopathy. After sampling, hyperthyroidism patients received methimazole starting at 30 mg daily, and ophthalmopathy patients received high-dose intravenous methylprednisolone. The study at large found these results: In cross-validation, the 13-signature model distinguished ophthalmopathy from stable hyperthyroidism with less than 90% sensitivity and around 83% specificity, while in the test set the corresponding values were about 80% and 75%. In validation, the model predicted ophthalmopathy progression with about 71% sensitivity and roughly 72% specificity; 12 predicted patients were CT-confirmed with GO in a median of about 6.2 months. Most expanded thyroid clonotypes with a frequency above 0.001 also appeared in blood, which suggests that blood repertoires may reflect the immune response in the thyroid. No statistical method was used to predetermine the sample size, and group allocation was not hidden from the investigators.

Hyperthyroidism was considered stable if no progression to ophthalmopathy occurred within 18 months of follow-up. Patients with hyperthyroidism were aged 18 to 65 years, had been newly diagnosed, and had a disease duration of less than 2 months. Patients with other autoimmune diseases, uncontrolled infections, pregnancy or lactation were excluded. Clinical symptoms, serum thyroxine, TRAb, thyroid ultrasound and orbital computed tomography formed the basis of the diagnosis. Ficoll-Paque density gradient centrifugation was used to isolate PBMCs from approximately 10 ml of fresh peripheral blood. Total RNA was extracted using Trizol reagent, and RNA quality was checked on an Agilent 2100 Bioanalyzer.

Source material: peripheral blood. The clonotype originates from a young woman with stable Graves' hyperthyroidism. Donor details come from another sample of the same person, matched by shared clones. This sequence uses TRBV6-1 and TRBJ2-6; the D gene may be TRBD1 or TRBD2, since each aligns over 5 bases. The DNA sequence is as follows: TGTGCCAGCAGATTTTCGTCCTCCGGGGCCAACGTCCCGACTTTC. This gives the protein CASRFSSSGANVPTF.